This TCR beta chain came from a study of T cells after yellow fever vaccination (dated 2019 in TCRdb). In terms of the full investigation: Libraries from fractions with low cell numbers were prepared with the SMART-Seq v4 Ultra Low Input RNA kit. To follow T-cell clones before and after primary and booster YFV17D yellow fever vaccination, bulk TCR alpha and beta repertoires were sequenced over time. Two healthy male donors made up the cohort, one aged 18 to 29 years and the other aged 30 to 40 years. Blood was collected at multiple timepoints before and after primary and secondary immunization, and bulk PBMC replicates and cell subsets were isolated. Broader findings and caveats from the paper: The secondary T-cell response was found to be weaker but faster than the primary response, with a peak reached on day 5 rather than on day 15. Computational filtering was required because FACS-sorted repertoires could contain abundant contaminating clonotypes from the bulk population. Most clones expanded after primary vaccination were re-detected after the booster (almost 97% of CD4 and roughly 85% of CD8), suggesting broad memory maintenance. A small share of clonotypes was detected in both CD4 and CD8 compartments, with the overlap likely arising from convergent recombination. Only a couple of donors were included in the study, so the extent to which the findings can be generalized is limited.

In light of the paper, this sample's treatment or condition label describes: live attenuated yellow fever vaccine strain. At every blood-draw timepoint, two biological replicates of bulk PBMCs were collected. PBMCs were isolated from peripheral blood using a standard Ficoll-Paque protocol. TriZol was used to extract RNA from bulk PBMCs, from CD4 and CD8 fractions, and from dextramer-positive and dextramer-negative fractions. Spanning cysteine to phenylalanine, the CDR3 consists of 14 amino acids. Only CDR3 DNA remains: 42 bases, in frame from the first base. V is cut by 6 bases and J by 5 bases, and the space between the germline ends is 16 bases. TCR cDNA was made using 5'RACE template switching, a step that added a universal primer site and unique molecular identifiers. cDNA synthesis was primed from both the TCR alpha and TCR beta constant segments. Two PCR steps were used to amplify libraries, with sample barcodes and sequencing adapters being added in the second step. Sequencing of the libraries was done on either Illumina HiSeq 2500 (2x100 bp) or NovaSeq (2x150 bp). The original methods were these. MIGEC was used to demultiplex reads and collapse the reads into UMI consensus sequences, and MiXCR was used for V(D)J alignment. Clonotypes responding to the vaccine were identified with edgeR on replicate PBMC samples, with the criteria of FDR below 0.01 and a log2 fold change above 5 up to day 15. Bulk clonotypes were assigned CD4 or CD8 identity according to which sequenced CD4 or CD8 repertoire held them at higher abundance. In-frame beta chains were kept once TCRdb had trimmed the public reads at Q25 with fastp and called clones with MiXCR. When rows share a CDR3 protein, they turn into one entry using the most common DNA and genes. TCRdb, not the original authors, processed these V and J calls. Within this sample are 500,000 to 650,000 distinct CDR3 sequences, with roughly a sixth of them counted one time only. The top ten hold about 18% of the sample.

Details on this clonotype: This clone's antigen is unknown. No base-level quality is on record; no much larger clone is a single base apart.

Sequencing was performed on PBMCs, taken 5 to 6 days after the first yellow fever vaccination. The sequence came from a man between 18 and 29 years old who received the YFV17D yellow fever vaccine. The chain joins TRBV12-3 or TRBV12-4 to TRBJ2-5; the D region is possibly TRBD1 or TRBD2, each matching across 5 bases. The encoded CDR3 is CASRGDEGYETQYF. The nucleotides read TGTGCCAGCAGGGGAGATGAGGGGTATGAGACCCAGTACTTC.